Described below is a single TCR beta chain sequence and its context. Antigen: not known. The germline V gene has CDR1 SGHVS and CDR2 FQNEAQ. V lost 2 bases, J lost 8 bases, and 16 bases lay in between. The CDR3 has 15 residues. Vbeta (60) and Jbeta (13) primers were used in the PCR. Sequencing was performed with immunoSEQ multiplex PCR; in TCRdb, only in-frame clones are kept and a portion is missing. The sample has 100,000 or so clones; about 76% are singletons. These data originate in a study of cytomegalovirus exposure and HLA in healthy donors. General observations from the study: A link between a missense DCLRE1C variant and TCR beta V- and J-gene trimming emerged from a later analysis. The authors enumerated around 150 TCR beta chains as linked to cytomegalovirus.

This TCR came from a woman between 35 and 50 years old in good health and CMV-seropositive. The gene calls are TRBV7-8 and TRBJ1-3; no clear D. The sample taken for sequencing was PBMCs. The CDR3 DNA reads as TGTGCCAGCAGCTTATTTCGGGATTCTCTGGACACCATATATTTT. This sequence encodes CASSLFRDSLDTIYF.